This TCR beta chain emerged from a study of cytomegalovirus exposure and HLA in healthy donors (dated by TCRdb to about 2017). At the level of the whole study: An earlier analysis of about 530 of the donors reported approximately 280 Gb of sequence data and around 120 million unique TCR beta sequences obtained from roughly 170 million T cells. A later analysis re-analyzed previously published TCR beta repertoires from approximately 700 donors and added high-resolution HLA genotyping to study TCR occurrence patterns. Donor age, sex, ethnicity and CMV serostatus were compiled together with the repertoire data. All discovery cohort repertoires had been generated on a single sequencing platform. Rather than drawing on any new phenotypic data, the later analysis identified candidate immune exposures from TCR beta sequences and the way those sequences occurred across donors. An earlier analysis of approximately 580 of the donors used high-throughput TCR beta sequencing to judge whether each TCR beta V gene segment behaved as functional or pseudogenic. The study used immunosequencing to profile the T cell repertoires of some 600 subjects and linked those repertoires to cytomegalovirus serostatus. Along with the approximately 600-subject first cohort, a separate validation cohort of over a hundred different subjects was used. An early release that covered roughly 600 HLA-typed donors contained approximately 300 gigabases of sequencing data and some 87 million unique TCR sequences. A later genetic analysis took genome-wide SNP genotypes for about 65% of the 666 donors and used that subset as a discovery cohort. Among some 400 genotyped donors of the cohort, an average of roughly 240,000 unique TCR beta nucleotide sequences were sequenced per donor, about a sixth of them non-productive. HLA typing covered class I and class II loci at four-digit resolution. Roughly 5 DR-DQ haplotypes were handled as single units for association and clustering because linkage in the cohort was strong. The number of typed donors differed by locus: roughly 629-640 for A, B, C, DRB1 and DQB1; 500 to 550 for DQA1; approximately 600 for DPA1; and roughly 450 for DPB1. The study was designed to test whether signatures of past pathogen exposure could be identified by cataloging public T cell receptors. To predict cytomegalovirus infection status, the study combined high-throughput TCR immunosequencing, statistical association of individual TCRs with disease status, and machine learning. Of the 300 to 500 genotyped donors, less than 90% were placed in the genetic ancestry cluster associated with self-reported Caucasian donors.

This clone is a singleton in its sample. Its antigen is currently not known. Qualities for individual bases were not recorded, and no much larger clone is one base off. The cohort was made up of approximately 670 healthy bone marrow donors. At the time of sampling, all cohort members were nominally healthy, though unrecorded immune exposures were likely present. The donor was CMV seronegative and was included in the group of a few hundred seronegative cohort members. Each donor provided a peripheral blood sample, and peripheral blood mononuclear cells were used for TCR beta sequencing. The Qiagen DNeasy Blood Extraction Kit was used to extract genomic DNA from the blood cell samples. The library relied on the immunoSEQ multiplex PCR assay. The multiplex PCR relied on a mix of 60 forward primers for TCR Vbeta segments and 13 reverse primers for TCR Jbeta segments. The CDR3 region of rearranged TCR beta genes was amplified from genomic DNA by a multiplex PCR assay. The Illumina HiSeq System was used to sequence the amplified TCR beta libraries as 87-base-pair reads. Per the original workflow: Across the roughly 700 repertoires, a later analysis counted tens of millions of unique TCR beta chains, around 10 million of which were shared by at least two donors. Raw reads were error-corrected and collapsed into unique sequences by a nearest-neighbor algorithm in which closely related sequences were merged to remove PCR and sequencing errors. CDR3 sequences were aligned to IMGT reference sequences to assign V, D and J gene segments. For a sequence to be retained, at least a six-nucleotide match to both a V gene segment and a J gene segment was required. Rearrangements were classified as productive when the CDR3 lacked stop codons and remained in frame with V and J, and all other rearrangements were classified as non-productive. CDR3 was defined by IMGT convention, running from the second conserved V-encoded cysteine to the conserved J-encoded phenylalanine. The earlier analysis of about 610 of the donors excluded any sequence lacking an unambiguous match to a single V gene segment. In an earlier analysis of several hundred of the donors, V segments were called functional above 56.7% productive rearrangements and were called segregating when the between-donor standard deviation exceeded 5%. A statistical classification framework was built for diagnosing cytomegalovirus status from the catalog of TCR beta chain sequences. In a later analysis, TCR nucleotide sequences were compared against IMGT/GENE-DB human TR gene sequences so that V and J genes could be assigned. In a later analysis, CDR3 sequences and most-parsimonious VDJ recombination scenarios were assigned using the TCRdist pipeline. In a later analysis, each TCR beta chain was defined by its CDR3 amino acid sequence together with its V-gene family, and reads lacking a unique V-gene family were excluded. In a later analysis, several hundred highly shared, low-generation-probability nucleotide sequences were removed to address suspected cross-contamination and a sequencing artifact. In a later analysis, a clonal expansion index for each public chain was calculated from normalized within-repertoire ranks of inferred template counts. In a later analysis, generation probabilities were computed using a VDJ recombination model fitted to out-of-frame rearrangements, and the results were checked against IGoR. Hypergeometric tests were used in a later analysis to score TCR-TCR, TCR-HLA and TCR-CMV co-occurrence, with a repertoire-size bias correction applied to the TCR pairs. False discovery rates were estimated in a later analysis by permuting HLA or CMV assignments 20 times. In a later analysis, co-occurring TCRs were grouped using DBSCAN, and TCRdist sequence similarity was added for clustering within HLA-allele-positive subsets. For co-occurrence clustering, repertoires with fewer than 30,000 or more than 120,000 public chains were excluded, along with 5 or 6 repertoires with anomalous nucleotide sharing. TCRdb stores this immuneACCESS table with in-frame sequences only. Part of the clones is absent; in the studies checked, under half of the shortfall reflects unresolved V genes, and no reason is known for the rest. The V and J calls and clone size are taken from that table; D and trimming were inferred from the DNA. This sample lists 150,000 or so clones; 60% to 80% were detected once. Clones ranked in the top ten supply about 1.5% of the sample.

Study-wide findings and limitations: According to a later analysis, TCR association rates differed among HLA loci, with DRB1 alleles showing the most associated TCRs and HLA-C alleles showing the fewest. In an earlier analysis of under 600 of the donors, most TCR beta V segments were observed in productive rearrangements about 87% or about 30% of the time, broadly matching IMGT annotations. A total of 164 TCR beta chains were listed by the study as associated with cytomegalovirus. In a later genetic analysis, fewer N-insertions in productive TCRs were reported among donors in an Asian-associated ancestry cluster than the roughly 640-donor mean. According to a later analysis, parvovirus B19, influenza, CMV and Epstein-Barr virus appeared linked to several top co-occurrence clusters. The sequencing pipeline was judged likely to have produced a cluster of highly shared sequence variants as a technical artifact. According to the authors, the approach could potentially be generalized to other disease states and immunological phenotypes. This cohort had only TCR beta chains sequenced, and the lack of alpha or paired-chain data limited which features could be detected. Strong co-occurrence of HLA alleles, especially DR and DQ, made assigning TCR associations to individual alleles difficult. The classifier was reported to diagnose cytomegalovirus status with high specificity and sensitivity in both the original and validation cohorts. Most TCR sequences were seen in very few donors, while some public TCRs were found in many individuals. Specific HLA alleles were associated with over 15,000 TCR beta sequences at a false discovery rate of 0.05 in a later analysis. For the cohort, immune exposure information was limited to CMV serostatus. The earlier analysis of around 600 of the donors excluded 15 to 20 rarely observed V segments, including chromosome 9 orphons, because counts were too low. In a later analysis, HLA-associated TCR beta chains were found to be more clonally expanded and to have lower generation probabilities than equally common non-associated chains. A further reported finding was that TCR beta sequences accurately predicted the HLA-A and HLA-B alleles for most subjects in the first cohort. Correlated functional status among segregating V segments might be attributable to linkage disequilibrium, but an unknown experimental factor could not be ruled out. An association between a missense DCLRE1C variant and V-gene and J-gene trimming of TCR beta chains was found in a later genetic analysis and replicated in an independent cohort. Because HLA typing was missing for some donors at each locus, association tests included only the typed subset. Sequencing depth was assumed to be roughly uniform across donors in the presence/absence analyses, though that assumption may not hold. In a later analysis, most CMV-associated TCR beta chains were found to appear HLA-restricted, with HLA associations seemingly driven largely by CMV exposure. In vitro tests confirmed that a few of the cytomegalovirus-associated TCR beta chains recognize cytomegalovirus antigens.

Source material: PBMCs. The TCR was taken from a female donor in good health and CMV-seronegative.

The sequenced DNA is TGTGCCAGCAGTGTAGGGAGGGGCGCCGAGGAAAAACTGTTTTTT. The translation is CASSVGRGAEEKLFF. The V and J genes are TRBV6-1 and TRBJ1-4; the best D guess is TRBD1, with 5 bases matching. The germline V gene specifies MNHNS as CDR1 and SASEGT as CDR2. From the cysteine through the phenylalanine, the CDR3 covers 15 amino acids. The retained sequence is limited to the CDR3, 45 bases, with the frame set at the first base. The junction carries 17 bases between V and J, which are trimmed by 4 bases and 8 bases respectively.